This T cell receptor (beta chain) was captured by sequencing in a study of CD8+CD57+ T cells in acquired aplastic anemia. Study-level background: Sorted CD4+ plus CD8+ cells gave DNA averaging around 3 ug. Researchers reported that healthy donors averaged roughly 9.8 million reads for CD4+ cells.

General observations from the study: There were twenty-nine CD8+ CDR3 sequences that occurred in both patients and controls. Controls and patients did not differ significantly in CD8+ Simpson's diversity.

The table lists this clonotype with many counts. Antigen: not known. Researchers used genomic DNA as the template to profile TCR beta VDJ and CDR3. TCRdb itself ran the reads through MiXCR, one entry per CDR3 protein. The repertoire includes about 400,000 distinct CDR3 sequences, about two thirds of them detected once, and approximately 3.8% sits in the top ten. The J segment lost 7 bases and the V segment lost 2 bases, leaving 9 bases of the junction unmatched. The CDR3 extends over 15 amino acids. Germline CDR1 is GTSNPN and CDR2 is SVGIG (reference sequence). This TCR was recovered from a human donor in good health, serving as a control. The rearrangement joins TRBV30 to TRBJ1-5; 9 bases match TRBD1. Sequencing was done on a sample of sorted CD4+, CD8+, or CD8+CD57+ T cells (not recorded which) from PBMCs. This CDR3 reads CAWSPDRGAGQPQHF. CDR3 nucleotides: TGTGCCTGGAGTCCCGACAGGGGGGCAGGGCAGCCCCAGCATTTT. The variable domain in full, completed from reference TRBV30 and TRBJ1-5, reads SQTIHQWPATLVQPVGSPLSLECTVEGTSNPNLYWYRQAAGRGLQLLFYSVGIGQISSEVPQNLSASRPQDRQFILSSKKLLLSDSGFYLCAWSPDRGAGQPQHFGDGTRLSIL.